This TCR beta chain originates from a study of post-analysis software for immune sequencing data. TCR beta cDNA libraries included unique molecular identifiers. In TCRdb, the PCR reads were re-called with MiXCR into one record per CDR3 protein. The data contain some 690,000 distinct CDR3 sequences, more than 50% of them singletons. Input material: blood. This clonotype was obtained from a girl aged 2-9 years with multiple sclerosis.

DNA for the CDR3: TGCAGTGCTACGACGGGGGGACCGGATTACGAGCAGTACTTC. Its translation: CSATTGGPDYEQYF. The chain is built from TRBV20-1 and TRBJ2-7; 7 bases line up with TRBD2. The length of the CDR3 is 14 residues. The germline V gene encodes CDR1 DFQATT and CDR2 SNEGSKA (reference sequence). Losses at the gene ends were 4 bases for V and 4 bases for J; bases not matched to a gene: 10.